The T cell receptor beta chain under discussion was sequenced for a study of cytomegalovirus exposure and HLA in healthy donors (dated by TCRdb to about 2017). Describing the broader study: In an earlier analysis of 450 to 750 of the donors, 276 Gb of sequence data and 90 million to 130 million unique TCR beta sequences from about 190 million T cells were reported. A separate validation cohort of approximately 120 different subjects was used in addition to the roughly 640-subject first cohort. HLA typing included class I and class II loci at four-digit resolution. An earlier analysis of more than 450 of the donors used high-throughput TCR beta sequencing to judge whether each TCR beta V gene segment behaved as functional or pseudogenic. The study combined high-throughput TCR immunosequencing, statistical association of individual TCRs with disease status, and machine learning to predict cytomegalovirus infection status. In a later analysis, previously published TCR beta repertoires from more than 500 donors were re-analyzed and high-resolution HLA genotyping was added so that TCR occurrence patterns could be studied. Donor age, sex, ethnicity and CMV serostatus were compiled alongside the repertoire data. The later analysis used no new phenotypic data to find candidate immune exposures, relying instead on TCR beta sequences and their occurrence across donors. Genome-wide SNP genotypes for about three fifths of the roughly 670 donors were used in a later genetic analysis, which treated that subset as a discovery cohort. The T cell repertoires of several hundred subjects were profiled by immunosequencing and related to cytomegalovirus serostatus. Several DR-DQ haplotypes were handled as single units for association and clustering because linkage in the cohort was strong. Among 300 to 500 genotyped donors of the cohort, an average of roughly 230,000 unique TCR beta nucleotide sequences was sequenced per donor, of which about 19% were non-productive. Every repertoire in the discovery cohort had been generated on one and the same sequencing platform. The aim of the study was to test whether cataloging public T cell receptors could identify signatures of past pathogen exposure. Roughly 300 gigabases of sequencing data and roughly 90 million unique TCR sequences were included in an early release covering roughly 700 HLA-typed donors. The genetic ancestry cluster associated with self-reported Caucasian donors included roughly 84% of the 300 to 400 genotyped donors. Typing coverage differed by locus: A, B, C, DRB1 and DQB1 were typed in roughly 620-630 donors, DQA1 in about 550, DPA1 in over 600, and DPB1 in approximately 450.

Trimming at the junction amounts to 0 bases on V and 7 bases on J, and the germline ends lie 8 bases apart. Sequences SGHKS (CDR1) and YYEKEE (CDR2) are obtained from the germline V gene (reference sequence). Measured from the cysteine to the phenylalanine, the CDR3 is 13 residues long. The DNA shown is the 39-base CDR3, in frame from base 1. The library was built by means of the immunoSEQ multiplex PCR assay. A mixture of 60 forward primers for TCR Vbeta segments and 13 reverse primers for TCR Jbeta segments was used in the multiplex PCR. The CDR3 region of rearranged TCR beta genes was amplified from genomic DNA with a multiplex PCR assay. The Illumina HiSeq System was used to sequence the amplified TCR beta libraries as 87-base-pair reads. The authors processed their data as follows. Across the 640 or so repertoires, a later analysis counted tens of millions of unique TCR beta chains, 9 million to 14 million of which were shared by at least two donors. Raw reads were error-corrected and collapsed into unique sequences with a nearest-neighbor algorithm that merged closely related sequences to remove PCR and sequencing errors. Alignment of CDR3 sequences to IMGT reference sequences was used to assign V, D and J gene segments. Each retained sequence needed at least a six-nucleotide match to both a V gene segment and a J gene segment. Rearrangements were called productive when the CDR3 lacked stop codons and stayed in frame with V and J; all others were non-productive. CDR3 was defined according to IMGT convention as the region running from the second conserved V-encoded cysteine to the conserved J-encoded phenylalanine. The earlier analysis of about 610 of the donors excluded sequences that lacked an unambiguous match to a single V gene segment. In an earlier analysis of some 590 of the donors, V segments were called functional above 56.7% productive rearrangements and were called segregating when the between-donor standard deviation exceeded 5%. A statistical classification framework was built to diagnose cytomegalovirus status from the catalog of TCR beta chain sequences. In a later analysis, TCR nucleotide sequences were compared against IMGT/GENE-DB human TR gene sequences so that V and J genes could be assigned. A later analysis assigned CDR3 sequences and most-parsimonious VDJ recombination scenarios with the TCRdist pipeline. In a later analysis, every TCR beta chain was defined by the combination of its CDR3 amino acid sequence and its V-gene family, and reads without a unique V-gene family were dropped. To address suspected cross-contamination and a sequencing artifact, a later analysis removed some 620 highly shared, low-generation-probability nucleotide sequences. For each public chain, a later analysis derived a clonal expansion index from normalized ranks of inferred template counts within each repertoire. A later analysis computed generation probabilities with a VDJ recombination model fitted to out-of-frame rearrangements, and checked the results against IGoR. In a later analysis, TCR-TCR, TCR-HLA and TCR-CMV co-occurrence was scored with hypergeometric tests, and a repertoire-size bias correction was applied to TCR pairs. To estimate false discovery rates, a later analysis permuted the HLA or CMV assignments 20 times. In a later analysis, co-occurring TCRs were grouped using DBSCAN, with TCRdist sequence similarity added in when clustering inside HLA-allele-positive subsets. Repertoires with fewer than 30,000 or more than 120,000 public chains, plus five repertoires with anomalous nucleotide sharing, were excluded from co-occurrence clustering. What TCRdb holds here is the immuneACCESS table cut down to in-frame rearrangements. Part of the clones is not present; checked against another copy, under half of the missing clones reflect an unresolved V gene, and the others are unexplained. The V and J calls and clone size were taken over from that table, and D and trimming were inferred from the DNA. This sample gives tens of thousands of clones in total; roughly 80% of them show up just once. The top ten constitute 20% to 30% of the sample.

This clone was counted only a few times. Its antigen is unknown. There are no base qualities to consult, and no much larger clone falls within one base. The cohort consisted of more than 650 healthy bone marrow donors. All cohort members were sampled while nominally healthy, although unrecorded immune exposures were likely present. The donor tested CMV seropositive, placing the donor among the 250 to 300 seropositive members of the cohort. Each donor provided a peripheral blood sample, and peripheral blood mononuclear cells were used for TCR beta sequencing. Genomic DNA extraction from the blood cell samples was performed with the Qiagen DNeasy Blood Extraction Kit. Paper-wide results and their limitations: Broadly in line with IMGT annotations, most TCR beta V segments showed up in productive rearrangements about 87% or about 30% of the time in an earlier analysis of around 600 of the donors. In this cohort, only TCR beta chains were sequenced, and detectable features were limited by the absence of alpha or paired-chain data. Specific HLA alleles were associated with roughly 17,000 TCR beta sequences at a false discovery rate of 0.05 in a later analysis. In a later analysis, most CMV-associated TCR beta chains were found to appear HLA-restricted, with HLA associations seemingly driven largely by CMV exposure. The 87-base-pair reads could not distinguish some IMGT-functional V segments, including TRBV6-2 and TRBV6-3, so those segments were excluded. An association between a missense DCLRE1C variant and V-gene and J-gene trimming of TCR beta chains was found in a later genetic analysis and replicated in an independent cohort. The study gave a list of under 200 TCR beta chains associated with cytomegalovirus. A few of the identified cytomegalovirus-associated TCR beta chains were confirmed in vitro to be specific for cytomegalovirus antigens. Sequencing depth was assumed to be roughly uniform across donors in the presence/absence analyses, though that assumption may not hold. A group of highly shared sequence variants was considered likely to be a technical artifact of the sequencing pipeline. Compared with equally common non-associated chains, HLA-associated TCR beta chains in a later analysis were more clonally expanded and had lower generation probabilities. A further reported finding was that TCR beta sequences accurately predicted the HLA-A and HLA-B alleles for most subjects in the first cohort. Because counts were too low, some 17 rarely observed V segments, including chromosome 9 orphons, were left out of the earlier analysis of 500 to 750 of the donors. The classifier was reported to diagnose cytomegalovirus status with high specificity and sensitivity in both the original and validation cohorts. When HLA alleles, especially DR and DQ, strongly co-occurred, attributing TCR associations to individual alleles was difficult. The only immune exposure information available for the cohort was CMV serostatus. A later analysis reported that several top co-occurrence clusters appeared linked to parvovirus B19, influenza, CMV and Epstein-Barr virus. It was suggested by the authors that the approach could potentially be generalized to other disease states and immunological phenotypes. In a later analysis, TCR association rates were found to vary across HLA loci, with the most associated TCRs seen for DRB1 alleles and the fewest for HLA-C alleles. Because HLA typing was unavailable for some donors at each locus, only the typed subset was used in association tests. Linkage disequilibrium might explain the correlated functional status among segregating V segments, but an unknown experimental factor could not be ruled out. A later genetic analysis reported fewer N-insertions in productive TCRs among donors in an Asian-associated ancestry cluster than the roughly 620-donor mean. While some public TCRs were present in many individuals, most TCR sequences turned up only very rarely across donors.

Here the chain combines TRBV5-5 and TRBJ1-3, with TRBD1 perhaps the D gene, on 6 matching bases. This TCR derives from a woman between 45 and 65 years old in good health and CMV-seropositive. The sequenced sample was PBMCs. CDR3 region: CASSLGQANTIYF. Read as DNA, the sequence is TGTGCCAGCAGCTTGGGACAGGCCAACACCATATATTTT.